This TCR beta chain came from a study of human T cells and chemical hapten exposure. Via MiXCR, TCRdb re-called the RACE reads, giving one row per CDR3 protein. The table shows over 70,000 distinct CDR3 sequences, with 11% occurring only once. Time point noted: patch test 3, about 24 weeks after DPC sensitization. Treatment specified: therapeutic diphenylcyclopropenone sensitization with weekly scalp DPC. Study-wide findings and caveats: Expanded TCRs clustered into significantly more large CDR3 similarity groups than controls, the analysis revealed. Alopecia was present in the donors, so their immune response may differ from healthy people's.

V lost 3 bases and J lost 3, with 8 bases in between. Germline V gene data show CDR1 as KGHSH and CDR2 as LQKENI. This CDR3 region has 14 residues. Many counts were recorded for this clonotype. The antigen is not known. The receptor comes from a woman aged 30 to 39 with alopecia areata. Some clones in this sample may be carry-over from other donors' samples. Sequencing was performed on whole blood, taken in connection with sensitization to the hapten diphenylcyclopropenone (DPC). This rearrangement joins TRBV18 to TRBJ1-4, with TRBD1 as a possible D gene (5 bases). CDR3: CASSPGRPNEKLFF. The CDR3 DNA sequence: TGTGCCAGCTCACCGGGACGGCCTAATGAAAAACTGTTTTTT.